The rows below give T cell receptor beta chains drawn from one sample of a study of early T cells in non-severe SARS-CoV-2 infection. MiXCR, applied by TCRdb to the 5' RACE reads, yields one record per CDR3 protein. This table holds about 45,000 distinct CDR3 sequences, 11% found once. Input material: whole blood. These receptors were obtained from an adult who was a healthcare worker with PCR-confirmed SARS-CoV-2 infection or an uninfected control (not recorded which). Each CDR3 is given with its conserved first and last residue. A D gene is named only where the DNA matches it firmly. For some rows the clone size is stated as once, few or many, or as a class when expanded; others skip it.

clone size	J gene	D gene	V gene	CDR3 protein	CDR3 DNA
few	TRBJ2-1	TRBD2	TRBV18	CASSPLAGGDEQFF	TGTGCCAGCTCTCCCCTAGCGGGAGGGGACGAGCAGTTCTTC
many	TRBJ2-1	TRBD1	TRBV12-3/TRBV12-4	CASIRSQGAGEQFF	TGTGCCAGCATCAGAAGTCAGGGGGCGGGTGAGCAGTTCTTC
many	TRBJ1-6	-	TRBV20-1	CSARTGSGYNSPLHF	TGCAGTGCTAGAACCGGCTCGGGCTATAATTCACCCCTCCACTTT
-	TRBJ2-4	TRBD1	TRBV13	CASSHLDRLELTENIQYF	TGTGCCAGCAGCCATCTGGACAGGTTGGAACTGACGGAAAACATTCAGTACTTC
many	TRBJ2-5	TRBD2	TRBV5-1	CASSAGLAGRGALVTQYF	TGCGCCAGCAGCGCCGGACTAGCGGGAAGGGGGGCGTTGGTGACCCAGTACTTC
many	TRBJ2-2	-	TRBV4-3	CASSPHRLVTGELFF	TGCGCCAGCAGCCCCCACCGACTAGTTACCGGGGAGCTGTTTTTT
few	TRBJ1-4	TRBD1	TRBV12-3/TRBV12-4	CASSSGQMRKKLFF	TGTGCCAGCAGTTCGGGACAGATGAGGAAAAAACTGTTTTTT
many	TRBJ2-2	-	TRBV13	CASSRARGTNTGELFF	TGTGCCAGCAGCCGAGCTCGGGGGACGAACACCGGGGAGCTGTTTTTT
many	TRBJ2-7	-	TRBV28	CASSLRISYEQYF	TGTGCCAGCAGTTTAAGGATTTCCTACGAGCAGTACTTC
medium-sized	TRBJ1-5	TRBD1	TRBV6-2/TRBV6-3	CASRKGQAGQPQHF	TGTGCCAGCAGAAAGGGACAGGCGGGCCAGCCCCAGCATTTT
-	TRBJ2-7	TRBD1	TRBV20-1	CSAKGVAGGMYEQYF	TGCAGTGCTAAAGGGGTGGCAGGGGGCATGTACGAGCAGTACTTC
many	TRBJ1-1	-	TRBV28	CASTPSRFEAFF	TGTGCCAGCACTCCCTCGCGATTTGAAGCTTTCTTT
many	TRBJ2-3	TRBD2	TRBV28	CASSPTDGLAGGPDTQYF	TGTGCCAGCAGCCCAACCGATGGACTAGCGGGAGGTCCAGATACGCAGTATTTT
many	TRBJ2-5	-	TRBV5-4	CASSFGTKETQYF	TGTGCCAGCAGCTTCGGGACGAAAGAGACCCAGTACTTC
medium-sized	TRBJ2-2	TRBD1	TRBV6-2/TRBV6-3	CASELGQGLTGELFF	TGTGCCAGCGAACTCGGACAGGGTTTGACCGGGGAGCTGTTTTTT
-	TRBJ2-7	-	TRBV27	CASSLSEGSQYF	TGTGCCAGCAGTTTATCGGAGGGGTCGCAGTACTTC
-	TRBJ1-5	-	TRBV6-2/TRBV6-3	CASSWGHRSNQPQHF	TGTGCCAGCAGTTGGGGACATCGGAGCAATCAGCCCCAGCATTTT
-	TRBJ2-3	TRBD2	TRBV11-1	CASSPAGREGTDTQYF	TGTGCCAGCAGCCCCGCCGGGCGGGAGGGAACAGATACGCAGTATTTT
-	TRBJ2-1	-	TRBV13	CASSPRARLNEQFF	TGTGCCAGCAGCCCCCGGGCTAGACTAAATGAGCAGTTCTTC
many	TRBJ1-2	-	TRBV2	CASTHAPGGYGYTF	TGTGCCAGCACACACGCACCGGGTGGCTATGGCTACACCTTC
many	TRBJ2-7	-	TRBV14	CASSQDGQGWYEQYF	TGTGCCAGCAGCCAAGATGGCCAGGGTTGGTACGAGCAGTACTTC
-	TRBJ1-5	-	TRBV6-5	CASRRGSGQPQHF	TGTGCCAGCAGACGGGGGAGCGGTCAGCCCCAGCATTTT
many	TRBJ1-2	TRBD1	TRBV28	CASSLAGGDDGYTF	TGTGCCAGCAGTTTAGCAGGGGGAGACGATGGCTACACCTTC
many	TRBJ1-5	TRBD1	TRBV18	CASSRGQEQPQHF	TGTGCCAGCTCACGGGGACAGGAACAGCCCCAGCATTTT
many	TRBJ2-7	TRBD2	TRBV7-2	CASSLTGGNYEQYF	TGTGCCAGCAGCTTAACGGGAGGCAACTACGAGCAGTACTTC
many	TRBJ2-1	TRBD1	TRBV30	CAWSRGQVEQFF	TGTGCCTGGAGCAGGGGGCAAGTGGAGCAGTTCTTC
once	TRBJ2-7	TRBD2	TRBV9	CASSVDQLAGSYEQYF	TGTGCCAGCAGCGTGGATCAGCTAGCGGGTTCCTACGAGCAGTACTTC
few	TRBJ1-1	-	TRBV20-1	CSARVQLNTEAFF	TGCAGTGCTAGGGTACAGTTGAACACTGAAGCTTTCTTT
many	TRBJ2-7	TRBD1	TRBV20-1	CSARPRDRVSYEQYF	TGCAGTGCTAGGCCCCGGGACAGGGTTTCGTACGAGCAGTACTTC
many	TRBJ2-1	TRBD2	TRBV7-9	CASSGGLAGHNEQFF	TGTGCCAGCAGCGGCGGGCTAGCGGGCCACAATGAGCAGTTCTTC
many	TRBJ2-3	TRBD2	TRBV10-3	CATIVTAGGANTQYF	TGTGCCACTATAGTTACGGCGGGAGGGGCAAATACGCAGTATTTT
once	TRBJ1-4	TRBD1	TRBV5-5	CASSATGGRREKLFF	TGTGCCAGCAGCGCAACAGGGGGCCGTCGGGAAAAACTGTTTTTT
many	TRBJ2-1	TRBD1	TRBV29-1	CSVRRDRGYNEQFF	TGCAGCGTCAGGCGGGACAGGGGCTACAATGAGCAGTTCTTC
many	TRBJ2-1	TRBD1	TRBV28	CASSTPLPGQGRRGSYNEQFF	TGTGCCAGCAGCACACCCTTGCCGGGACAGGGGAGACGGGGTTCCTACAATGAGCAGTTCTTC
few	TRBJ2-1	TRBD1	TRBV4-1	CASSKRDREYEQFF	TGCGCCAGCAGCAAAAGGGACAGGGAGTATGAGCAGTTCTTC
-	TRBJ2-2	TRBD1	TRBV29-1	CSGTGTGGTGELFF	TGCAGCGGAACCGGGACAGGGGGCACCGGGGAGCTGTTTTTT
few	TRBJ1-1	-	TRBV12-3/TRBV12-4	CASSFGRTEAFF	TGTGCCAGCAGTTTCGGGCGTACTGAAGCTTTCTTT
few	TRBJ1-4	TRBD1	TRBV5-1	CASSLLGQSNEKLFF	TGCGCCAGCAGCTTGTTGGGACAGTCTAATGAAAAACTGTTTTTT
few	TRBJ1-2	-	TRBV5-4	CASSLTATNYGYTF	TGTGCCAGCAGCTTGACAGCAACTAACTATGGCTACACCTTC
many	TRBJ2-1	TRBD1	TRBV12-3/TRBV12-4	CASSLRGQGVSEQFF	TGTGCCAGCAGTTTAAGGGGACAGGGCGTAAGTGAGCAGTTCTTC
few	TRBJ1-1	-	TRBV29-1	CSVVVQELNTEAFF	TGCAGCGTTGTCGTTCAGGAATTGAACACTGAAGCTTTCTTT
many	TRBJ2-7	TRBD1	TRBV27	CASSLILDRGYSYEQYF	TGTGCCAGCAGTTTGATCTTGGACAGGGGGTACTCCTACGAGCAGTACTTC
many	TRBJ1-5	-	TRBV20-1	CSAQGSNQPQHF	TGCAGCGCTCAAGGAAGCAATCAGCCCCAGCATTTT
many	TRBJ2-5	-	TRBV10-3	CAISAGAGETQYF	TGTGCCATCAGTGCCGGGGCGGGAGAGACCCAGTACTTC
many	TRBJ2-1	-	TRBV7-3	CASSLSVGTYNEQFF	TGTGCCAGCAGCTTATCAGTAGGAACCTACAATGAGCAGTTCTTC
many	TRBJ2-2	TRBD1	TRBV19	CASRTGGNTGELFF	TGTGCCAGCCGGACAGGGGGGAACACCGGGGAGCTGTTTTTT
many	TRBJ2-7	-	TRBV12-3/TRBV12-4	CASSPPGLALYF	TGTGCCAGCAGTCCGCCGGGCCTCGCCCTGTACTTC
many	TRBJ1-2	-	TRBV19	CASSTDRELRRANYGYTF	TGTGCCAGTAGTACCGACAGAGAACTTCGACGCGCTAACTATGGCTACACCTTC
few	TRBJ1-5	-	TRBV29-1	CSVWRGGNQPQHF	TGCAGCGTATGGCGGGGTGGCAATCAGCCCCAGCATTTT
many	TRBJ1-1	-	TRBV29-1	CSVKNTEAFF	TGCAGCGTAAAGAACACTGAAGCTTTCTTT
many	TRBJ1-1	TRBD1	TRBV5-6	CASSLARTGEDTEAFF	TGTGCCAGCAGCTTGGCCCGGACAGGTGAGGACACTGAAGCTTTCTTT
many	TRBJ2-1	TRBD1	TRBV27	CASTRGLRQFF	TGTGCCAGCACCAGGGGGCTAAGACAGTTCTTC
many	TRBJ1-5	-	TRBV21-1	CASSRANPARTRNRARNQPQHF	TGTGCCAGCAGCAGAGCTAACCCTGCGCGAACGCGAAACAGGGCGCGCAATCAGCCCCAGCATTTT
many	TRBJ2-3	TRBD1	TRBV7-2	CASPPGQGVDTQYF	TGTGCCAGCCCTCCGGGACAGGGGGTAGATACGCAGTATTTT
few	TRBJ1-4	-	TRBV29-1	CSVDAGAGEKLFF	TGCAGCGTCGACGCAGGGGCAGGTGAAAAACTGTTTTTT
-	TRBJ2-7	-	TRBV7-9	CASSTLTGVYEQYF	TGTGCCAGCAGCACCCTGACGGGAGTGTACGAGCAGTACTTC